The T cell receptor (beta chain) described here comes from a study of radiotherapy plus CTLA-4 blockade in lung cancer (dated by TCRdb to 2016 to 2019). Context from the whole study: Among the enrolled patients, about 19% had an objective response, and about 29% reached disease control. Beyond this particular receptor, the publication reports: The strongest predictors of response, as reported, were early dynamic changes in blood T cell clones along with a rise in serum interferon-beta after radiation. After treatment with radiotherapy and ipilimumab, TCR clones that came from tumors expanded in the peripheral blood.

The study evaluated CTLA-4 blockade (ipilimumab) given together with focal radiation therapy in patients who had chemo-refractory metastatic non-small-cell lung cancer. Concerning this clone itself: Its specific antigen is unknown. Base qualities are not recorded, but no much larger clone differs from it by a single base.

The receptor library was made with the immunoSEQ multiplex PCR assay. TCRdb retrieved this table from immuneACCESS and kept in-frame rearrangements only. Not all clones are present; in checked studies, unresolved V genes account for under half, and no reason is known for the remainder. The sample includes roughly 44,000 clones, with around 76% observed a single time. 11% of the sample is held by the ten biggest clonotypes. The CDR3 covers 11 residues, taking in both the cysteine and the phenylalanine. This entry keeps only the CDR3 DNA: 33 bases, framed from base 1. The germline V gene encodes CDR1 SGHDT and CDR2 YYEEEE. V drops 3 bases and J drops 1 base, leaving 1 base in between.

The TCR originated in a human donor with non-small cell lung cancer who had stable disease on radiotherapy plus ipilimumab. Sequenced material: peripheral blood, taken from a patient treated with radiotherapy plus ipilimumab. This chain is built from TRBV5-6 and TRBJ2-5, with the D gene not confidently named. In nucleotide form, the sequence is TGTGCCAGCAGCTCCCAAGAGACCCAGTACTTC. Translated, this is CASSSQETQYF.